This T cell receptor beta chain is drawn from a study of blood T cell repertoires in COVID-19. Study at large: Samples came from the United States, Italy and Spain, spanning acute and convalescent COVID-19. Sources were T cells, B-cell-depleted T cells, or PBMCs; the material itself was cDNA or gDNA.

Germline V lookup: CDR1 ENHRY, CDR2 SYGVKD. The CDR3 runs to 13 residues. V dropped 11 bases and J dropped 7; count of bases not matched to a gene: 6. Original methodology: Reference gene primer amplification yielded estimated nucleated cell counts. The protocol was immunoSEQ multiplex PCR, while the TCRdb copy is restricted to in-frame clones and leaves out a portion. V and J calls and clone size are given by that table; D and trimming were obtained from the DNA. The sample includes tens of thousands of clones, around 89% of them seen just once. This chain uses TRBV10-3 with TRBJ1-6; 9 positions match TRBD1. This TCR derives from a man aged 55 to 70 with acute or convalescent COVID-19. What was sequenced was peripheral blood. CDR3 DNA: TGTGCCTTGCGGACAGGGGCCAATTCACCCCTCCACTTT. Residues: CALRTGANSPLHF.